This TCR beta chain was sequenced for a study of OX40 agonist ivuxolimab in advanced cancers. Study summary: Three patients had partial responses: one hepatocellular carcinoma, two cutaneous melanoma. Study-wide results and limits: Also showing low normalized T-cell clonal expansion were some of the nonresponders. Clones of CD4+ and CD8+ blood T cells grew by week 6 at doses of 0.1 to 3.0 mg/kg.

Measured with immunoSEQ multiplex PCR; TCRdb has only the in-frame clones, and not every one. Counted here are about 51,000 clones, about four fifths occurring once; the ten biggest clones make up more than 2.5%. At baseline, cycle 4 day 1, and cycle 7 day 1, blood was sampled. About this clone: What it binds is unknown.

This CDR3 contains 16 residues. Germline loops: CDR1 SEHNR, CDR2 FQNEAQ (reference sequence). The trim removed 4 bases at V and 5 bases at J, leaving 12 bases unmatched. The gene calls are TRBV7-9 and TRBJ1-2, with TRBD1 matching over 8 bases. Sequenced material: CD4+ or CD8+ T cells sorted from blood, taken in a trial of the OX40 agonist ivuxolimab. This TCR was sampled from an adult with an advanced solid tumor such as melanoma, head and neck, liver or kidney cancer. CDR3 DNA sequence: TGTGCCAGCAGCTCCGAGGCAGGGGGCTCACAATATGGCTACACCTTC. Residues: CASSSEAGGSQYGYTF. Combining the CDR3 with reference TRBV7-9 and TRBJ1-2 gives the whole variable domain DTGVSQNPRHKITKRGQNVTFRCDPISEHNRLYWYRQTLGQGPEFLTYFQNEAQLEKSRLLSDRFSAERPKGSFSTLEIQRTEQGDSAMYLCASSSEAGGSQYGYTFGSGTRLTVV.